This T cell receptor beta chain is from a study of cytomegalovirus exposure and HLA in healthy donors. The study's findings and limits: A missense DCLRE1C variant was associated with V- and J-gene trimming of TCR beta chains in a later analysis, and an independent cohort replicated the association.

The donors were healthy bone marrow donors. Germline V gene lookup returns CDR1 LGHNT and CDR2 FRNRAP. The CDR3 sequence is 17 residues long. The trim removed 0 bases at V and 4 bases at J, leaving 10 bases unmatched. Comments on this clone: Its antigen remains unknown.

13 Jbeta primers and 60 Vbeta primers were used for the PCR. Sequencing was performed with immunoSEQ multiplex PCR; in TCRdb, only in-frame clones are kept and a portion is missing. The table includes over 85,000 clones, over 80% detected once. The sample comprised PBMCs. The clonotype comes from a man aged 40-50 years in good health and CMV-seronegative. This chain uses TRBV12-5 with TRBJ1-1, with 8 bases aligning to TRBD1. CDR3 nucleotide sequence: TGTGCTAGTGGTTTGGTACTCGGCCAGGGGGCAGGCACTGAAGCTTTCTTT. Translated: CASGLVLGQGAGTEAFF.